The rows below give T cell receptor beta chains drawn from one sample of a study of Graves' ophthalmopathy and Graves' hyperthyroidism. TCRdb recomputed calls from the multiplex PCR reads with MiXCR, one row per CDR3 protein. The sample includes roughly 350,000 distinct CDR3 sequences, about 18% of them seen just once. Sequencing used peripheral blood. The receptors stem from an adult woman with stable Graves' hyperthyroidism. CDR3s include the opening cysteine and the closing phenylalanine or tryptophan. The order of the fields is CDR3 length, J gene, clone size, V gene, D gene, CDR3 protein, CDR3 DNA. A D gene is named only where the DNA matches it firmly. The size entry is marked missing in some rows and otherwise reads once, few, many or a size class.

>13|TRBJ1-1|many|TRBV30|-
CAWSRGRNTEAFF
TGTGCCTGGAGCCGGGGTAGGAACACTGAAGCTTTCTTT
>15|TRBJ2-7|many|TRBV10-1|-
CASSEARKGVYEQYF
TGCGCCAGCAGTGAGGCTCGGAAGGGGGTCTACGAGCAGTACTTC
>16|TRBJ2-2|many|TRBV15|-
CATSRDREAYTGELFF
TGTGCCACCAGCAGAGATCGGGAAGCGTACACCGGGGAGCTGTTTTTT
>18|TRBJ2-7|many|TRBV6-5|TRBD2
CASSPSGSSTYYPYEQYF
TGTGCCAGCAGTCCTAGCGGGAGCTCTACCTATTACCCTTACGAGCAGTACTTC
>14|TRBJ1-1|-|TRBV29-1|-
CSAGAGTFNTEAFF
TGCAGCGCCGGCGCCGGGACGTTTAACACTGAAGCTTTCTTT
>13|TRBJ2-5|many|TRBV30|-
CAWSGVGWETQYF
TGTGCCTGGAGTGGAGTCGGATGGGAGACCCAGTACTTC
>14|TRBJ2-2|few|TRBV20-1|-
CSARDARHTGELFF
TGCAGTGCTAGAGATGCGCGTCACACCGGGGAGCTGTTTTTT
>15|TRBJ1-5|many|TRBV6-5|-
CASSTRGNGNQPQHF
TGTGCCAGCAGTACCCGGGGTAACGGCAATCAGCCCCAGCATTTT
>13|TRBJ2-7|many|TRBV6-2/TRBV6-3|-
CASSRTRQGEQYF
TGTGCCAGCAGTAGGACTCGGCAAGGCGAGCAGTACTTC
>10|TRBJ2-7|many|TRBV20-1|-
CSAGGIEQYF
TGCAGTGCCGGGGGTATCGAGCAGTACTTC
>13|TRBJ2-7|many|TRBV27|TRBD2
CASRELAGGGQYF
TGTGCCAGCAGGGAGCTAGCGGGAGGGGGGCAGTACTTC
>13|TRBJ1-2|many|TRBV20-1|TRBD1
CSLTRTGGYGYTF
TGCAGTCTTACTCGGACAGGAGGCTATGGCTACACCTTC
>15|TRBJ1-2|many|TRBV28|TRBD1
CASSLWRGRHYGYTF
TGTGCCAGCAGTTTATGGAGGGGGCGGCACTATGGCTACACCTTC
>14|TRBJ2-7|many|TRBV6-1|TRBD1
CASSDRDRGNEQYF
TGTGCCAGCAGTGACCGGGACAGGGGCAACGAGCAGTACTTC
>14|TRBJ2-7|many|TRBV28|-
CASSFDGSSYEQYF
TGTGCCAGCAGTTTCGATGGTTCCTCCTACGAGCAGTACTTC
>14|TRBJ1-1|-|TRBV5-1|-
CASSATLMNTEAFF
TGCGCCAGCAGCGCCACCTTAATGAACACTGAAGCTTTCTTT
>15|TRBJ1-5|few|TRBV18|TRBD1
CASSAQQGGDQPQHF
TGTGCCAGCTCAGCACAGCAGGGGGGGGACCAGCCCCAGCATTTT
>15|TRBJ1-2|-|TRBV12-3/TRBV12-4|-
CASRSYRESPFGYTF
TGTGCCAGCAGGTCTTACAGGGAATCTCCCTTTGGCTACACCTTC
>13|TRBJ1-2|many|TRBV29-1|-
CSVDSVGFYGYTF
TGCAGCGTTGATTCAGTGGGGTTCTATGGCTACACCTTC
>17|TRBJ2-5|many|TRBV28|TRBD2
CASSVIRLAGGRKTQYF
TGTGCCAGCAGTGTGATCCGACTAGCGGGAGGGCGAAAGACCCAGTACTTC
>14|TRBJ1-5|many|TRBV6-2/TRBV6-3|-
CASSLNRENQPQHF
TGTGCCAGCAGCCTAAACCGGGAAAATCAGCCCCAGCATTTT
>14|TRBJ1-5|many|TRBV10-2|-
CASSEISGNQPQHF
TGCGCCAGCAGTGAGATCAGTGGAAATCAGCCCCAGCATTTT
>16|TRBJ2-2|many|TRBV7-3|-
CASSSSAGRNTGELFF
TGTGCCAGCTCTTCCTCCGCCGGGAGGAACACCGGGGAGCTGTTTTTT
>13|TRBJ2-7|many|TRBV5-1|-
CASSLDVTYEQYF
TGCGCCAGCAGCTTGGATGTTACCTACGAGCAGTACTTC
>15|TRBJ2-7|few|TRBV6-1|-
CASSEALPASYEQYF
TGTGCCAGCAGTGAAGCTTTGCCGGCCTCCTACGAGCAGTACTTC
>19|TRBJ2-4|many|TRBV20-1|-
CSARGGEGLGAMAKNIQYF
TGCAGTGCTAGAGGGGGTGAGGGGTTAGGGGCTATGGCCAAAAACATTCAGTACTTC
>13|TRBJ2-2|many|TRBV24-1|-
CATRAGATGELFF
TGTGCCACGAGGGCAGGGGCCACCGGGGAGCTGTTTTTT
>15|TRBJ2-2|many|TRBV2|-
CASTGGTVNTGELFF
TGTGCCAGCACTGGAGGGACAGTAAACACCGGGGAGCTGTTTTTT
>14|TRBJ1-5|-|TRBV24-1|-
CATSDTGRNQPQHF
TGTGCCACCAGTGATACAGGGCGGAATCAGCCCCAGCATTTT
>14|TRBJ2-7|many|TRBV18|-
CASSPRSGAYEQYF
TGTGCCAGCTCACCACGGAGCGGTGCCTACGAGCAGTACTTC